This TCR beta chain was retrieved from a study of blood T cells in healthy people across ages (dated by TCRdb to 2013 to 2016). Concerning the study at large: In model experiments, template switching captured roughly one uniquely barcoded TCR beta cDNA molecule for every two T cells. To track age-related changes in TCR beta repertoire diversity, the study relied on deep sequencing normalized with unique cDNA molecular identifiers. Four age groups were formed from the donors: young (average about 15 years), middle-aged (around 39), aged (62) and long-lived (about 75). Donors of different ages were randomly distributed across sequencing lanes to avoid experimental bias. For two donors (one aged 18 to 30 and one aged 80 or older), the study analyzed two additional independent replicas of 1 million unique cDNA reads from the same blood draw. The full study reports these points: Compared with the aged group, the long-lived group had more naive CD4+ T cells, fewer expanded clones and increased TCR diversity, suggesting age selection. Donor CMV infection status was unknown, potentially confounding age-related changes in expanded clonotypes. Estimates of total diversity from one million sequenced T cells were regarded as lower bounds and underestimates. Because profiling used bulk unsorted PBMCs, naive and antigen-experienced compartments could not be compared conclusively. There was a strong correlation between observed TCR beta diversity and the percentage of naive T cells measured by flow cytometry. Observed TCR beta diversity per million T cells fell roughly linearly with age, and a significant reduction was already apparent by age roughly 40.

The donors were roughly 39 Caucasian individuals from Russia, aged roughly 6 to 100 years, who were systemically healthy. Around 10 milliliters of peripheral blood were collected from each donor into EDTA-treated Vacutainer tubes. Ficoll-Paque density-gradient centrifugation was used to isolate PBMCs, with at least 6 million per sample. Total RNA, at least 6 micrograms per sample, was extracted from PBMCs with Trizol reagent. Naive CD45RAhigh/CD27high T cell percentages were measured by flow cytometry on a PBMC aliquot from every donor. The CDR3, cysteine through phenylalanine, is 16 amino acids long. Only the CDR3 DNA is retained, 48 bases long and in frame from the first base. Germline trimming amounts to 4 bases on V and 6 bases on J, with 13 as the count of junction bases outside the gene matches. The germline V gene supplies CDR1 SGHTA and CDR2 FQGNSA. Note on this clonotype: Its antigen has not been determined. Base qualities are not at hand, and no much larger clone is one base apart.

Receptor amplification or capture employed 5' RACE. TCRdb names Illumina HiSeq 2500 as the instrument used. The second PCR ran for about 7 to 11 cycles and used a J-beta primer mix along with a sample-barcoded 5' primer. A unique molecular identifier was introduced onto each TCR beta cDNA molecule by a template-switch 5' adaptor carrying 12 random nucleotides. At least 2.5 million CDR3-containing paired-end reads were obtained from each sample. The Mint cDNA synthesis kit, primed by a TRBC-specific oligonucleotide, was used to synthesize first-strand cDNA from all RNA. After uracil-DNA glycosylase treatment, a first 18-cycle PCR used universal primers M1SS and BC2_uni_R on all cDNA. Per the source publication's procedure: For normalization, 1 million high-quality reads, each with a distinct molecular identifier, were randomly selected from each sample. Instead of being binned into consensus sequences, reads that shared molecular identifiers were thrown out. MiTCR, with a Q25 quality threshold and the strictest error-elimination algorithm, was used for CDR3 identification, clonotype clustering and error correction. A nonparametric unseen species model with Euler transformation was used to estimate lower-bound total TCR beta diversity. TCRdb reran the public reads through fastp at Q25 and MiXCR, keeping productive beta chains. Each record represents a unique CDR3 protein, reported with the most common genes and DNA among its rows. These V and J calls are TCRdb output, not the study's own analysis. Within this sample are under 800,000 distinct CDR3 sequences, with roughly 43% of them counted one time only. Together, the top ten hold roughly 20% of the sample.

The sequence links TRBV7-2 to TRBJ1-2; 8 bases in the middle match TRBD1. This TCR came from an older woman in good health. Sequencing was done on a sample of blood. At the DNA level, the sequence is TGTGCCAGCAGCTCGTTCCGGGGCAGGGGGCGAAATGGCTACACCTTC. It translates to CASSSFRGRGRNGYTF.